This T cell receptor beta chain was documented in a study of CD8 T cells in acute hepatitis C reinfection. Data came from immunoSEQ multiplex PCR; TCRdb stores just in-frame clones and leaves some out. The sample carries some 38,000 clones, around nine tenths recorded once. A note on this clone: What it binds is unknown.

Study results and caveats: Differing sequencing approaches may have limited exact matches to other epitopes.

The CDR3 is made up of 15 amino acids. In germline, CDR1 is SGDLS, CDR2 YYNGEE. Trimming left V 0 bases short and J 0 bases short, with 8 bases between. Time point denoted: naive CD8 control sorted from an acute-time-point sample. People who inject drugs in the Montreal Hepatitis C Cohort were donors. The sample comprised naive CD8+ T cells from PBMCs. The chain employs TRBV9 and TRBJ2-3; D gene ambiguous. This clonotype originated in a man aged 25 to 45 with chronic hepatitis C. The CDR3 DNA is TGTGCCAGCAGCGTAGGGCGATCTAGCACAGATACGCAGTATTTT. Protein: CASSVGRSSTDTQYF.